The clone carrying this T cell receptor beta chain was detected only once. This specimen comes from a study of blood T cell repertoires in COVID-19. Assay used: immunoSEQ multiplex PCR; TCRdb lists only in-frame clones, some missing. In the table there are approximately 100,000 clones, less than 85% of which are singletons. The CDR3 totals 13 residues. V shed 4 bases and J shed 6 bases, with 12 bases lying between them. Germline assignment: CDR1 SGHVS and CDR2 FQNEAQ. What was sequenced was peripheral blood. The clonotype was recovered from a woman between 70 and 85 years old with active or convalescent COVID-19. V usage is TRBV7-8 and J usage is TRBJ1-1; D might be TRBD1 (6 bases). The CDR3 loop reads CASSYTGSSEAFF. DNA for the CDR3: TGTGCCAGCAGCTACACAGGGAGTTCTGAAGCTTTCTTT. The full variable domain, its missing parts supplied by reference TRBV7-8 and TRBJ1-1, is GAGVSQSPRYKVAKRGQDVALRCDPISGHVSLFWYQQALGQGPEFLTYFQNEAQLDKSGLPSDRFFAERPEGSVSTLKIQRTQQEDSAVYLCASSYTGSSEAFFGQGTRLTVV.